These 28 T cell receptor beta chains came from one sample sequenced in a study of blood T cell repertoires in COVID-19. Sequencing used immunoSEQ multiplex PCR; TCRdb keeps in-frame clones, though not all of them. The profile shows roughly 100,000 clones, 70% to 90% of them singletons. The sequenced material came from peripheral blood. Receptors originate from a man aged 40-49 years with active or convalescent COVID-19.

This chain uses TRBV19 with TRBJ1-3, with unresolved D. Germline CDR1 is LNHDA and CDR2 is SQIVND (reference sequence). The CDR3 consists of 14 residues. Trimming cost V 7 bases and J 2 bases, with 12 bases left between them. The CDR3 DNA reads TGTGCCAGTACGAACACCGGGGCTGGAAACACCATATATTTT. It translates to CASTNTGAGNTIYF.

The CDR3 sequence is CASSFRLGYTF. The DNA for the CDR3 is TGTGCCAGCAGTTTCAGGTTGGGCTACACCTTC. V gene TRBV12-3 or TRBV12-4 combines with J gene TRBJ1-2; unclear D gene. The CDR3 consists of 11 residues. The ends were cut back, 3 bases at V and 8 bases at J, with 7 bases in the middle.

V is TRBV5-8 and J is TRBJ1-5; TRBD1 aligns across 8 bases. The CDR3 is 16 residues long. Germline-derived CDR1 and CDR2 are SGHTS and YDEGEE. V shed 4 bases, J shed 5 bases, and the junction held 11 bases outside the gene matches. As DNA, the CDR3 is TGTGCCAGCAGCCCGGCCACCGGGACAGGACATCAGCCCCAGCATTTT. This translates into CASSPATGTGHQPQHF.

The chain uses TRBV10-3 and TRBJ2-3; 8 nucleotides match TRBD2. V was clipped by 5 bases and J by 5 bases; unmatched bases: 6. CDR1 is ENHRY and CDR2 is SYGVKD in the germline V gene. The CDR3 contains 14 residues. CDR3 coding DNA: TGTGCCATCAGTCCCGGGGGGGCCGTAGATACGCAGTATTTT. Translating gives CAISPGGAVDTQYF.

V usage is TRBV7-2 and J usage is TRBJ2-7; 7 bases line up with TRBD1. The germline CDR1 and CDR2 sequences are SGHTA and FQGNSA. The CDR3 spans 13 residues. Losses at the gene ends were 1 base for V and 7 bases for J; bases not matched to a gene: 4. The CDR3 here is CASSLEQQGEQYF. In DNA, the CDR3 is TGTGCCAGCAGCTTAGAGCAACAGGGGGAGCAGTACTTC.

The chain carries TRBV27 and TRBJ1-2, with 8 bases lining up with TRBD1. Unmatched junction bases numbered 8, after V lost 0 bases and J lost 8 bases. CDR3 length: 15 amino acids. Germline V gene data show CDR1 as MNHEY and CDR2 as SMNVEV (reference sequence). Here the CDR3 DNA reads TGTGCCAGCAGTTTATCTTCCCGGACAGGGAGGGGCTACACCTTC. This sequence encodes CASSLSSRTGRGYTF.

The V call is TRBV7-3, the J call TRBJ2-7; D might be TRBD2 (6 bases). The V gene lost 2 bases and the J gene lost 7 bases, with 21 bases spanning the gap. The V gene's germline CDR1 is SGHTA and CDR2 FQGTGA. There are 16 residues in the CDR3. The DNA of the CDR3 is TGTGCCAGCAGCTTAGGGCCCCGGGACTCGAAAGGGGAGCAGTACTTC. Translated, it gives CASSLGPRDSKGEQYF.

CDR3 residues: CASSQFVGELFF. In DNA, the CDR3 is TGTGCCAGCAGCCAATTTGTCGGGGAGCTGTTTTTT. The chain is built from TRBV7-9 and TRBJ2-2; no clear D. V was shortened by 5 bases and J by 7 bases, with 8 bases between the two germline ends. Germline V gene data show CDR1 as SEHNR and CDR2 as FQNEAQ (reference sequence). The CDR3 runs 12 residues.

This clone was recorded only once. The chain recombines TRBV2 with TRBJ1-1; D not resolved. V lost 8 bases to trimming and J lost 10 bases, with 23 bases between them. The CDR3 loop spans 14 amino acids. Germline lookup yields CDR1 SNHLY and CDR2 FYNNEI. The CDR3 bases are TGTGCCAGCGTAGAAAAATCTCCCTGGTCGGGAGCTTTCTTT. This encodes CASVEKSPWSGAFF.

The V call is TRBV6-5, the J call TRBJ2-3, with a possible D match to TRBD2 (6 bases). The ends were cut back, 2 bases at V and 2 bases at J, with 11 bases in the middle. Per the germline V gene, CDR1 is MNHEY and CDR2 is SVGAGI. The CDR3 has 15 amino acids. In DNA form, the CDR3 reads TGTGCCAGCAGTTACCGACGGACTAACACAGATACGCAGTATTTT. Amino acids: CASSYRRTNTDTQYF.

This clone has a handful of counts. The chain is built from TRBV7-9 and TRBJ1-4; 7 nucleotides agree with TRBD1. The CDR3 has 13 amino acids. Germline CDR1 reads SEHNR; CDR2 reads FQNEAQ (reference sequence). J was trimmed by 8 bases and V by 2 bases; bases with no gene match: 2. The DNA of the CDR3 is TGTGCCAGCAGCTTAAGACAGGGAGAAAAACTGTTTTTT. It encodes CASSLRQGEKLFF.

This chain links TRBV5-1 with TRBJ1-3; possible D gene TRBD1, 5 bases. Looked up from germline, CDR1 is SGHRS and CDR2 is YFSETQ. Trimming left V 5 bases short and J 0 bases short, with 12 bases between. CDR3 length: 15 residues. The DNA for the CDR3 is TGCGCCAGCAGTGAAGCTCAGGGCTCTGGAAACACCATATATTTT. It yields the protein CASSEAQGSGNTIYF.

This chain connects TRBV30 to TRBJ1-1; D ambiguous. Trimming shortened V by 0 bases and J by 9 bases, and 8 bases separated the two germline ends. Germline CDR1 is GTSNPN and CDR2 is SVGIG (reference sequence). This CDR3 comprises 11 residues. The CDR3 reads CAWSVRVQAFF. The CDR3 DNA is TGTGCCTGGAGTGTGAGGGTGCAAGCTTTCTTT.

V gene TRBV12-3 or TRBV12-4 combines with J gene TRBJ2-7; D is unresolved. There are 12 residues in the CDR3. V was clipped by 5 bases and J by 3 bases, with 8 bases between them. This CDR3 reads CASSANDYEQYF. The DNA of the CDR3 is TGTGCCAGCAGTGCGAACGACTACGAGCAGTACTTC.

The chain employs TRBV7-9 and TRBJ1-5; possibly TRBD1 for D (6 bases). V lost 5 bases to trimming and J lost 0 bases, with 11 bases between them. This CDR3 has 15 residues. The V gene's germline CDR1 is SEHNR and CDR2 FQNEAQ (reference sequence). The CDR3 region is CASSAGDLSNQPQHF. The DNA for the CDR3 is TGTGCCAGCAGCGCAGGGGACCTTAGCAATCAGCCCCAGCATTTT.

The CDR3 loop reads CAWSFSGQGRSKEQYF. The CDR3 coding sequence is TGTGCCTGGAGTTTCTCCGGACAGGGCCGTTCAAAAGAGCAGTACTTC. The chain carries TRBV30 and TRBJ2-7, with TRBD1 matching 8 bases. With V trimmed by 2 bases and J by 7 bases, 16 bases remained unmatched. The CDR3 loop spans 16 amino acids. CDR1 and CDR2 (germline): GTSNPN, SVGIG (reference sequence). The whole variable domain, remainder taken from reference TRBV30 and TRBJ2-7, is SQTIHQWPATLVQPVGSPLSLECTVEGTSNPNLYWYRQAAGRGLQLLFYSVGIGQISSEVPQNLSASRPQDRQFILSSKKLLLSDSGFYLCAWSFSGQGRSKEQYFGPGTRLTVT.

This clone has only one observation. The rearrangement uses TRBV27 and TRBJ1-5, with D possibly matching TRBD1 (6 bases). CDR1 and CDR2 from the germline V gene are MNHEY and SMNVEV (reference sequence). Trimming shortened V by 3 bases and J by 6 bases, and 15 bases separated the two germline ends. The CDR3 runs to 15 residues. CDR3 sequence: CASSFVARGSQPQHF. The CDR3 bases are TGTGCCAGCAGTTTCGTTGCCAGGGGATCTCAGCCCCAGCATTTT.

Judged by abundance, this clone is medium-sized. The chain joins TRBV2 to TRBJ1-6; TRBD1 aligns across 8 bases. With 4 bases clipped from V and 9 bases from J, the junction kept 2 bases outside the gene matches. The CDR3 consists of 13 residues. Germline CDR1 and CDR2: SNHLY and FYNNEI. The CDR3 reads CASSGQGSSPLHF. In nucleotides, the CDR3 is TGTGCCAGCAGTGGACAGGGGTCTTCACCCCTCCACTTT.

A single count supports this clone. The chain uses TRBV9 and TRBJ2-3; the D is unclear. The V end lost 4 bases, the J end lost 2 bases, and 11 bases lay between the germline ends. The CDR3 loop spans 14 amino acids. Germline-derived CDR1 and CDR2 are SGDLS and YYNGEE. The CDR3 sequence is CASSTRPDTDTQYF. The DNA for the CDR3 is TGTGCCAGCAGCACGAGGCCAGACACAGATACGCAGTATTTT. Full variable domain (rest looked up from reference TRBV9 and TRBJ2-3): DSGVTQTPKHLITATGQRVTLRCSPRSGDLSVYWYQQSLDQGLQFLIQYYNGEERAKGNILERFSAQQFPDLHSELNLSSLELGDSALYFCASSTRPDTDTQYFGPGTRLTVL.

This clone was detected only once. The chain has TRBV7-3 and TRBJ2-1; 8 positions agree with TRBD2. The CDR3 loop spans 17 amino acids. Germline assignment: CDR1 SGHTA and CDR2 FQGTGA. The J segment lost 8 bases and the V segment lost 5 bases, leaving 17 bases of the junction unmatched. The CDR3 bases are TGTGCCAGCAGCCTTCGGGGTGGGGGACTAGGGGTGCATGAGCAGTTCTTC. Translating it yields CASSLRGGGLGVHEQFF.

V and J are TRBV29-1 and TRBJ2-2; 8 bases fit TRBD1. Germline values: CDR1 SQVTM, CDR2 ANQGSEA. This CDR3 has 17 amino acids. V lost 6 bases, J lost 5 bases, and 17 bases stayed unmatched. Here the CDR3 reads CSVPRGSGQGGTGELFF. In nucleotides, the CDR3 is TGCAGCGTCCCAAGGGGGTCCGGACAGGGAGGAACCGGGGAGCTGTTTTTT.

The CDR3 DNA sequence: TGTGCCAGTAGTATAGGTGGACAGATCTATAATTCACCCCTCCACTTT. Translation gives CASSIGGQIYNSPLHF. The gene calls are TRBV19 and TRBJ1-6; a possible D gene is TRBD1 (6 bases). CDR3 length: 16 residues. The V end lost 1 base, the J end lost 3 bases, and 10 bases lay between the germline ends. The germline V gene has CDR1 LNHDA and CDR2 SQIVND (reference sequence).

This clone has more than one count but fewer than ten. V is TRBV5-6 and J is TRBJ1-1; 8 positions match TRBD1. The CDR3 is made up of 15 amino acids. Germline loops: CDR1 SGHDT, CDR2 YYEEEE. The ends lost 4 bases at V and 3 bases at J; junction bases unmatched: 8. The CDR3 reads CASSTFRGQDTEAFF. In DNA, the CDR3 is TGTGCCAGCAGCACCTTCAGGGGGCAAGACACTGAAGCTTTCTTT. Full variable domain (missing parts from reference TRBV5-6 and TRBJ1-1): DAGVTQSPTHLIKTRGQQVTLRCSPKSGHDTVSWYQQALGQGPQFIFQYYEEEERQRGNFPDRFSGHQFPNYSSELNVNALLLGDSALYLCASSTFRGQDTEAFFGQGTRLTVV.

J is TRBJ1-1 and V is TRBV28; 9 bases map to TRBD1. Germline trimming cut 5 bases from V and 5 bases from J; bases unmatched to any gene: 9. This CDR3 has 15 amino acids. CDR1 is MDHEN and CDR2 is SYDVKM in the germline V gene. The CDR3, as DNA: TGTGCCAGCAGTCCATCGACAGGGGGATGGACTGAAGCTTTCTTT. Protein product: CASSPSTGGWTEAFF.

The chain combines TRBV2 with TRBJ1-6, with D tentatively TRBD1 (5 bases). CDR1 SNHLY and CDR2 FYNNEI come from the germline V gene. Trimming pared 2 bases from V and 8 bases from J, leaving 13 bases between. The CDR3 totals 15 residues. The CDR3 loop reads CASSENRQGYSPLHF. CDR3 DNA sequence: TGTGCCAGCAGTGAAAACCGGCAGGGTTATTCACCCCTCCACTTT.

This clone was found a few times. This sequence joins TRBV7-9 and TRBJ1-2; the match to TRBD1 covers 8 bases. Germline V gene data show CDR1 as SEHNR and CDR2 as FQNEAQ (reference sequence). V shed 7 bases, J shed 6 bases, and the junction held 10 bases outside the gene matches. This CDR3 is built from 14 residues. The CDR3 DNA follows: TGTGCCAGCATCCCCCTCCAGGACAGGGATGGCTACACCTTC. Encoded protein: CASIPLQDRDGYTF.

The rearrangement uses TRBV25-1 and TRBJ2-4, with D perhaps TRBD2 (6 bases). The CDR3 covers 15 residues. The V end was cut by 6 bases, the J end by 3 bases, with 15 bases between. Germline V gene lookup returns CDR1 MGHDK and CDR2 SYGVNS. This chain's CDR3 is CASSPGLTDKNIQYF. CDR3 DNA: TGTGCCAGCAGCCCGGGACTCACCGACAAAAACATTCAGTACTTC.

The chain uses TRBV5-4 and TRBJ2-5; 10 nucleotides agree with TRBD1. The CDR3 sequence is 15 residues long. The V gene end was trimmed by 5 bases and the J gene end by 1 base; junction bases not matched to a gene: 5. Germline CDR1 reads SGHNT; CDR2 reads YYREEE (reference sequence). The CDR3 protein is CASSRQGAVQETQYF. The DNA of the CDR3 is TGTGCCAGCAGTCGACAGGGGGCTGTCCAAGAGACCCAGTACTTC. Looking up the rest from reference TRBV5-4 and TRBJ2-5 gives the full variable domain: ETGVTQSPTHLIKTRGQQVTLRCSSQSGHNTVSWYQQALGQGPQFIFQYYREEENGRGNFPPRFSGLQFPNYSSELNVNALELDDSALYLCASSRQGAVQETQYFGPGTRLLVL.